This entry lists 3 T cell receptor beta chains sequenced from one sample in a study of T cell responses to AZD1222 COVID-19 vaccine. Assay: immunoSEQ multiplex PCR; the TCRdb copy retains only in-frame clones and omits some. The sample holds 150,000 or so clones, 85% to 90% seen once. Sequencing used peripheral blood, obtained on day 0 of MenACWY control vaccination. All receptors derive from an adult in good health.

The chain uses TRBV27 and TRBJ1-4; a weak D match, TRBD1 (5 bases). Trimming took 4 bases from V and 7 from J, leaving 19 bases between them. The CDR3 contains 16 residues. Germline values: CDR1 MNHEY, CDR2 SMNVEV (reference sequence). CDR3 sequence reads: CASSSLLAGRGEKLFF. DNA of the CDR3: TGTGCCAGCAGTTCCCTCCTAGCTGGAAGGGGTGAAAAACTGTTTTTT.

The rearrangement links TRBV7-2 to TRBJ2-7, with 7 bases that match TRBD1. Germline V gene sequence: CDR1 SGHTA, CDR2 FQGNSA. This CDR3 comprises 14 residues. Unmatched junction bases numbered 8, after V lost 5 bases and J lost 4 bases. The CDR3 loop is CASSIYDRDYEQYF. As DNA, the CDR3 is TGTGCCAGCAGCATTTACGACAGGGATTACGAGCAGTACTTC.

CDR3 DNA sequence: TGTGCCAGCAGCCAGAGAGGAAGTTCGGATACGCAGTATTTT. Protein sequence: CASSQRGSSDTQYF. V usage is TRBV3-1 (or the pseudogene TRBV3-2) and J usage is TRBJ2-3, with unresolved D. This CDR3 spans 14 amino acids. V was clipped by 3 bases and J by 6 bases, with 13 bases between them. The germline V gene has CDR1 LGHDT and CDR2 YNNKEL (reference sequence).